This T cell receptor beta chain was profiled in a study of T cell changes during pregnancy in multiple sclerosis. The CDR3 runs to 15 residues. Per the germline V gene, CDR1 is LNHDA and CDR2 is SQIVND (reference sequence). The V and J ends lost 5 bases and 7 bases, in that order; junction bases with no gene match: 11. Here immunoSEQ multiplex PCR was the method, and the copy in TCRdb shows in-frame clones only, minus some. The table has some 61,000 clones, about 90% seen once. The source is a female donor with multiple sclerosis, enrolled in a pregnancy study. The starting material was peripheral blood, obtained in the second trimester of pregnancy. The chain carries TRBV19 and TRBJ1-1, with 9 bases aligning to TRBD1. The CDR3 DNA follows: TGTGCCAGTAGTCCGCTACAGGGACAGGGAATTGAAGCTTTCTTT. Residues: CASSPLQGQGIEAFF.